This note documents a single TCR beta chain sequence. Its antigen is not identified. This sample also contains other DNA sequences that code for the same CDR3. This specimen belongs to a study of cytomegalovirus exposure and HLA in healthy donors. Points from the study as a whole: Further analysis was carried out later, and it showed several of the most significant clusters appearing linked to common viral pathogens. When a later analysis compared HLA-associated TCR beta chains with equally common others, the HLA-associated chains turned out to be more clonally expanded and to have lower generation probabilities. Altogether, some 170 TCR beta chains were recorded as cytomegalovirus-associated.

PCR was performed using 60 Vbeta and 13 Jbeta primers. Libraries were prepared by immunoSEQ multiplex PCR; TCRdb keeps only in-frame clonotypes and omits some of them. The data hold more than 35,000 clones, with about 70% observed a single time. The sample comprised PBMCs. The clonotype comes from a middle-aged man in good health and CMV-seronegative.

The CDR3 region has the DNA TGTGCCAGCAGAGACAGGAGTAACTATGGCTACACCTTC. The encoded protein is CASRDRSNYGYTF. The rearrangement links TRBV2 to TRBJ1-2, with D perhaps TRBD1 (6 bases). The germline V gene encodes CDR1 SNHLY and CDR2 FYNNEI. The CDR3 length is 13 residues. V was cut by 6 bases and J by 1 base, with 9 bases left in between.